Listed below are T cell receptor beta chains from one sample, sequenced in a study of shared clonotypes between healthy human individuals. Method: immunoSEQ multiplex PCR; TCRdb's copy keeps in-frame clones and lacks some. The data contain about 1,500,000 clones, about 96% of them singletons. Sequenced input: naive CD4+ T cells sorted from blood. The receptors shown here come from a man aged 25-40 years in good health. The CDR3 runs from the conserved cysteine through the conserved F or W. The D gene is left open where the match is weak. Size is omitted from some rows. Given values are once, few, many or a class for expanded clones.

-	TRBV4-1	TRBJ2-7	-	TGCGCCAGCAGCCAAGAGGGGGGTAGAATCGACGAGCAGTACTTC	CASSQEGGRIDEQYF
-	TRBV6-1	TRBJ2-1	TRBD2	TGTGCCAGCAGAACTAGCGAAGTCTACAATGAGCAGTTCTTC	CASRTSEVYNEQFF
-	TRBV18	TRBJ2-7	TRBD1	TGTGCCAGCTCACCGGGACAGGGTATCCACGAGCAGTACTTC	CASSPGQGIHEQYF
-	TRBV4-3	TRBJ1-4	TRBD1	TGCGCCAGCAGCCAAGATGGCAGGGGGCGTGAAAAACTGTTTTTT	CASSQDGRGREKLFF
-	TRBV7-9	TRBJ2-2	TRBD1	TGTGCCAGCAGCTTGGGACAGGGGAACACCGGGGAGCTGTTTTTT	CASSLGQGNTGELFF
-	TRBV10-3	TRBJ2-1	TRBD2	TGTGCCATCAGTGGACAACTAGCGAGTGAGCAGTTCTTC	CAISGQLASEQFF
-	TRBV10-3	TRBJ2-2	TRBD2	TGTGCCATCAGTGAGTCTCGCCTACTAGCGGGAGACACCGGGGAGCTGTTTTTT	CAISESRLLAGDTGELFF
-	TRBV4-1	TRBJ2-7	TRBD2	TGCGCCAGCAGCCTCTGGCTGCATAGCGGGAGGGGATACGAGCAGTACTTC	CASSLWLHSGRGYEQYF
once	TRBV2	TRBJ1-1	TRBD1	TGTGCCAGCACCGAAAGAGGACAGGGGCAGAACACTGAAGCTTTCTTT	CASTERGQGQNTEAFF
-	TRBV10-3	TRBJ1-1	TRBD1	TGTGCCATCAGTAAGGACAGGGGATACTCCATCACTGAAGCTTTCTTT	CAISKDRGYSITEAFF
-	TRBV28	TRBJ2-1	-	TGTGCCCATAAAAGGGGGTTCTCTCCCTACAATGAGCAGTTCTTC	CAHKRGFSPYNEQFF
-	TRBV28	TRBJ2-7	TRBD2	TGTGCCAGCGGACGGACTAGCGGGATCTACGAGCAGTACTTC	CASGRTSGIYEQYF
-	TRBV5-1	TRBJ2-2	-	TGCGCCAGCAGCTTGAACAGGGTGAACACCGGGGAGCTGTTTTTT	CASSLNRVNTGELFF
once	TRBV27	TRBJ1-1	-	TGTGCCAGCAGTCAAGGGGGGCGGAAGGGTGAAGCTTTCTTT	CASSQGGRKGEAFF
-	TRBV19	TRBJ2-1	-	TGTGCCAGTAGTATAAGTGAGGCCTATGAGCAGTTCTTC	CASSISEAYEQFF
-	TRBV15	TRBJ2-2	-	TGTGCCTCAGCGGAGAGAGGGGAAACCGGGGAGCTGTTTTTT	CASAERGETGELFF
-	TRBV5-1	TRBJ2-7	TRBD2	TGCGCCAGCAGCCCGGCCACGGGACTAGCGGGTTACTACGAGCAGTACTTC	CASSPATGLAGYYEQYF
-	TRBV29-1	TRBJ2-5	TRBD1	TGCAGCGTTGAAAAGGGACAGACGTCCGGGGCCCAGTACTTC	CSVEKGQTSGAQYF
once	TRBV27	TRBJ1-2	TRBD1	TGTGCCAGCAGTTTAAAGAGGGACAGAGCTAACTATGGCTACACCTTC	CASSLKRDRANYGYTF
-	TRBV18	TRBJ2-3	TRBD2	TGTGCCAGCTCACCCCTGGGACTAGACGTCACAGATACGCAGTATTTT	CASSPLGLDVTDTQYF
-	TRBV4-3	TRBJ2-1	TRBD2	TGCGCCAGCAGCCCAAGCGGGAGGGCCGAGGGAGAGCAGTTCTTC	CASSPSGRAEGEQFF
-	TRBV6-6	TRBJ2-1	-	TGTGCCAGCAGTTACTCGATAGTCAAGGGCCACAATGAGCAGTTCTTC	CASSYSIVKGHNEQFF
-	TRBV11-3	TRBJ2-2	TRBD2	TGTGCCAGCAGCTTAGAAGGCCGGGGACTAGCGGGAGGTCACGGGGAGCTGTTTTTT	CASSLEGRGLAGGHGELFF
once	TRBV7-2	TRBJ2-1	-	TGTGCCAGCAGCTTAGTAACAGGCCGGGGCAATGAGCAGTTCTTC	CASSLVTGRGNEQFF
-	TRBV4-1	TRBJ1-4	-	TGCGCCAGCAGCCAACGGACCTCTCGCGTAGAAAAACTGTTTTTT	CASSQRTSRVEKLFF
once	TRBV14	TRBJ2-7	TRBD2	TGTGCCAGCAGCCCTCTTCGGAGCGGGAGTACGAACGAGCAGTACTTC	CASSPLRSGSTNEQYF
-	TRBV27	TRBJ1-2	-	TGTGCCAGCAGTGGAGGGATACTCTATGGCTACACCTTC	CASSGGILYGYTF
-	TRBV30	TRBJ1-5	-	TGTGCCTGGAGTGTAAATGGGCCGAAGGTTCAGCCCCAGCATTTT	CAWSVNGPKVQPQHF
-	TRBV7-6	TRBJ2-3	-	TGTGCCAGCAGCTTGGATGGAGATACGCAGTATTTT	CASSLDGDTQYF
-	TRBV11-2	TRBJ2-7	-	TGTGCCAGCAGCTTAGAACGGCAGTCCTACGAGCAGTACTTC	CASSLERQSYEQYF
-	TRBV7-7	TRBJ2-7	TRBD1	TGTGCTAGCAGCTCGGACAGGGCGGGGGAGCAGTACTTC	CASSSDRAGEQYF
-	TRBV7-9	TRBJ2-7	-	TGTGCCAGCAGCTCCTCGGATCGGAGCTCCTACGAGCAGTACTTC	CASSSSDRSSYEQYF
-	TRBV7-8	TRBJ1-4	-	TGTGCCAGCAGCTTCGGTCGGACAGCTAATGAAAAACTGTTTTTT	CASSFGRTANEKLFF
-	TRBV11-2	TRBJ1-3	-	TGTGCCAGCAGGCGTTGGGGGGAACCCTCTGGAAACACCATATATTTT	CASRRWGEPSGNTIYF
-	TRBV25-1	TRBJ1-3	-	TGTGCCAGCAGTATGGGGGGCTCTGGAAACACCATATATTTT	CASSMGGSGNTIYF
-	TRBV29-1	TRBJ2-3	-	TGCAGCGTTGAAGTTCCCCCCTCGATTGGCAGCACAGATACGCAGTATTTT	CSVEVPPSIGSTDTQYF
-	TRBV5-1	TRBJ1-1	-	TGCGCCAGCAGCTTGGGTGGTGGTATGAACACTGAAGCTTTCTTT	CASSLGGGMNTEAFF
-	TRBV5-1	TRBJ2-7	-	TGCGCCAGCAGCTTGGCGGCGTCCTACGAGCAGTACTTC	CASSLAASYEQYF
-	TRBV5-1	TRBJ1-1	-	TGCGCCAGCAGCTTGCCGGGAGGGGAGGAAGCTTTCTTT	CASSLPGGEEAFF
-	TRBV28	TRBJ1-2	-	TGTGCCATACAGGACGTGAAGGGTTATGGCTACACCTTC	CAIQDVKGYGYTF
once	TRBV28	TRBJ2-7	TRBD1	TGTGCCAGCAGTTCCCGACAGGGGTCGAGGGTATCCGAGCAGTACTTC	CASSSRQGSRVSEQYF
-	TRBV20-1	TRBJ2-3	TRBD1	TGCAGTGCTGACAGGGAAGATACGCAGTATTTT	CSADREDTQYF
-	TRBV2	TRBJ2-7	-	TGTGCCAGCAGCGTAGATGTTGCAAACTACGAGCAGTACTTC	CASSVDVANYEQYF
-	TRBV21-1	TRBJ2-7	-	TGTGCCAGCAGCAACGGGAAGCGGGATAAGTACGAGCAGTACTTC	CASSNGKRDKYEQYF
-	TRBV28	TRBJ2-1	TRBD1	TGTGCCAGTTCGGAAGAGACAGGGGAGAGGAATGAGCAGTTCTTC	CASSEETGERNEQFF
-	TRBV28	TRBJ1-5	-	TGTGCCAGCAGCTTACTAGCGACCGGTAATAGCAATCAGCCCCAGCATTTT	CASSLLATGNSNQPQHF